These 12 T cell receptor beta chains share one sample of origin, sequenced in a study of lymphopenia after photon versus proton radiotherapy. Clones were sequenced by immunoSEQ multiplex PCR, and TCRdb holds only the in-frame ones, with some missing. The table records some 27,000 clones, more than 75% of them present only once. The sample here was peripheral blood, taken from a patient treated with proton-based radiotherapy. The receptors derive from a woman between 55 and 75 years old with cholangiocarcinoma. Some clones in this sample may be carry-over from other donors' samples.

CDR3 in amino acids: CASSTREATDTQYF. Written as DNA, the CDR3 is TGTGCCAGCAGTACCAGGGAGGCGACAGATACGCAGTATTTT. The rearrangement joins TRBV27 to TRBJ2-3, with D possibly TRBD2 on 6 matching bases. This CDR3 has 14 residues. V was clipped by 5 bases and J by 3 bases, with 12 bases between them. The germline CDR1 and CDR2 sequences are MNHEY and SMNVEV (reference sequence).

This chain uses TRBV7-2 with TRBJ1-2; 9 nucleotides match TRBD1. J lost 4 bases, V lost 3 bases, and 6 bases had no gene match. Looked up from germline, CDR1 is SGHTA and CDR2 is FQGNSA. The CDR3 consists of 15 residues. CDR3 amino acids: CASSFPGQGTYGYTF. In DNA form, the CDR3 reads TGTGCCAGCAGCTTTCCGGGACAGGGTACCTATGGCTACACCTTC.

CDR3 amino acids: CASSLLTGPKNIQYF. The CDR3 DNA reads TGTGCCAGCTCACTTCTTACGGGGCCCAAAAACATTCAGTACTTC. This rearrangement joins TRBV18 to TRBJ2-4; D possibly uses TRBD1 or TRBD2 (5 bases each). The CDR3 covers 15 residues. Trimming took 4 bases from V and 2 from J, leaving 12 bases between them. From germline, CDR1 is KGHSH and CDR2 LQKENI.

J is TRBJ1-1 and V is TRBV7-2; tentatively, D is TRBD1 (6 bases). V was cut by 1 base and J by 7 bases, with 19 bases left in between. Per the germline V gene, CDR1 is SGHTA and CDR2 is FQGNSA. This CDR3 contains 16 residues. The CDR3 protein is CASSLGSAGAGDEAFF. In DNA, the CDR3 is TGTGCCAGCAGCTTAGGTTCAGCGGGCGCAGGGGATGAAGCTTTCTTT.

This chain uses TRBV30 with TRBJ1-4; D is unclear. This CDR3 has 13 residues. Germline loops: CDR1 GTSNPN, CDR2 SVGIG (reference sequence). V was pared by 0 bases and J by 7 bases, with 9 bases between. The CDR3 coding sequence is TGTGCCTGGAGTGTACATGCCGTTGAAAAACTGTTTTTT. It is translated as CAWSVHAVEKLFF.

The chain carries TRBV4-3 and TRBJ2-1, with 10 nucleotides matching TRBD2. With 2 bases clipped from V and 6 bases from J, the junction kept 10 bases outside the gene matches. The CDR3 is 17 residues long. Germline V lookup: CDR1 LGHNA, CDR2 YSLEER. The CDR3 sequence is CASSQTLAGGRSNEQFF. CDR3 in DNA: TGCGCCAGCAGCCAAACCTTAGCGGGAGGTAGGAGCAATGAGCAGTTCTTC.

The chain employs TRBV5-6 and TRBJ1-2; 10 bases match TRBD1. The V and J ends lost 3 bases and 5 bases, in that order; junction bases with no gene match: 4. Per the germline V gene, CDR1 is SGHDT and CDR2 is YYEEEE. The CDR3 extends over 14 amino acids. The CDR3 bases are TGTGCCAGCAGCTGGACAGGGGGTTGGTATGGCTACACCTTC. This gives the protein CASSWTGGWYGYTF.

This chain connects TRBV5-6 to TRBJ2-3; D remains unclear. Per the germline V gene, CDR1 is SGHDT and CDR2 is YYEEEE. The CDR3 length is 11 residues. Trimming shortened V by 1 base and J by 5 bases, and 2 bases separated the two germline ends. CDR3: CASSLIDTQYF. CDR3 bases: TGTGCCAGCAGCTTGATAGATACGCAGTATTTT.

The CDR3 loop is CASSLTPTGRGTEAFF. The CDR3 DNA reads TGTGCCAGCAGCTTAACCCCGACAGGGAGGGGCACTGAAGCTTTCTTT. J is TRBJ1-1 and V is TRBV7-3; 7 nucleotides agree with TRBD1. This CDR3 region has 16 residues. V was pared by 0 bases and J by 4 bases, with 8 bases of the junction left unmatched. Germline V gene sequence: CDR1 SGHTA, CDR2 FQGTGA.

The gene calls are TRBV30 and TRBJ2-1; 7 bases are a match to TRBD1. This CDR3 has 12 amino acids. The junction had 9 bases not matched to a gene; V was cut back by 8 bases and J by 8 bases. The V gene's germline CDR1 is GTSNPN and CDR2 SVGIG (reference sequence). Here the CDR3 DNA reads TGTGCCCGAAAGGGCAGGGGGTATGAGCAGTTCTTC. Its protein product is CARKGRGYEQFF.

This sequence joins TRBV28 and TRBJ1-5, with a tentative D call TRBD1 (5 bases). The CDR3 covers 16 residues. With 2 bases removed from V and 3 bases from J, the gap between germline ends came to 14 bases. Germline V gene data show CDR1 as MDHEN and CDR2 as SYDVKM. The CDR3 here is CASSLPQGADNQPQHF. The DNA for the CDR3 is TGTGCCAGCAGTTTACCGCAAGGGGCTGACAATCAGCCCCAGCATTTT.

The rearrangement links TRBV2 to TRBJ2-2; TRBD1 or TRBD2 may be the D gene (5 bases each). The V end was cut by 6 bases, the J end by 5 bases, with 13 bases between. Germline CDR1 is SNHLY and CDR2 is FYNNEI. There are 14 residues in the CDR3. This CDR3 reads CASRGTVITGELFF. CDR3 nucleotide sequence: TGTGCCAGCAGAGGGACGGTAATAACCGGGGAGCTGTTTTTT.